The entry below gives a single TCR beta chain sequence along with its context. V lost 1 base, J lost 1 base, and 13 bases lay in between. Germline V lookup: CDR1 SNHLY, CDR2 FYNNEI. The CDR3 is 16 residues long. These data belong to a study of blood T cell repertoires in COVID-19. At the level of the study: Material from acute and convalescent COVID-19 was sourced from the United States, Italy and Spain. PBMCs, B-cell-depleted T cells, or T cells provided the cDNA or gDNA that made up the material.

Original analysis: Amplification of reference gene primers provided the estimated nucleated cell counts. Sequencing used immunoSEQ multiplex PCR; TCRdb keeps in-frame clones, though not all of them. The D gene and trimming were derived from the DNA, and the V and J assignments and clone size from that table. The top ten hold around 5.1% of the sample, which has 200,000 to 250,000 clones, over 70% seen once. The V and J genes are TRBV2 and TRBJ1-1; TRBD1 might be the D (5 bases). The source material was peripheral blood. This clonotype was sampled from a woman in her 70s with acute or convalescent COVID-19. CDR3 region: CASSEGWPGQNTEAFF. As DNA, the CDR3 is TGTGCCAGCAGTGAAGGGTGGCCAGGGCAGAACACTGAAGCTTTCTTT. Using reference TRBV2 and TRBJ1-1 for the parts outside the CDR3, the full variable domain is EPEVTQTPSHQVTQMGQEVILRCVPISNHLYFYWYRQILGQKVEFLVSFYNNEISEKSEIFDDQFSVERPDGSNFTLKIRSTKLEDSAMYFCASSEGWPGQNTEAFFGQGTRLTVV.